One and the same sample provided the 19 T cell receptor beta chains below, sequenced in a study of T cell responses to AZD1222 COVID-19 vaccine (dated by TCRdb to the early 2020s). Sample time point, as interpreted from the label and publication: about 28 days (+/-7) after the second vaccine dose. Libraries were built with the immunoSEQ multiplex PCR assay. Held by TCRdb, this immuneACCESS table contains in-frame sequences only and omits some clones. Under half of the omission traces to an unresolved V gene where checked; the cause of the rest is unknown. The sample table lists 85,000 to 95,000 clones, roughly 90% of them with a count of one. The top ten hold around 6% of the sample. The material sequenced was peripheral blood, taken 28 days after the second AZD1222 dose. These receptors all come from an adult who received the AZD1222 COVID-19 vaccine.

The CDR3 nucleotides are TGCGCCAGCAGCCCTGGGCTCCGGGACAGGGGGCACTATGGCTACACCTTC. Amino acid sequence: CASSPGLRDRGHYGYTF. This chain links TRBV4-1 with TRBJ1-2; 12 positions agree with TRBD1. J was trimmed by 3 bases and V by 4 bases; bases with no gene match: 9. The germline V gene encodes CDR1 MGHRA and CDR2 YSYEKL. The CDR3 sequence is 17 residues long.

This chain connects TRBV11-3 to TRBJ1-2; D unresolved. The germline V gene has CDR1 SGHNT and CDR2 YENEEA. V was clipped by 1 base and J by 4 bases, with 13 bases between them. The CDR3 extends over 15 amino acids. The CDR3 bases are TGTGCCAGCAGCTTAGGTCGACAAGTAGTCTATGGCTACACCTTC. The encoded protein is CASSLGRQVVYGYTF. The full variable domain, completed using reference TRBV11-3 and TRBJ1-2, is EAGVVQSPRYKIIEKKQPVAFWCNPISGHNTLYWYLQNLGQGPELLIRYENEEAVDDSQLPKDRFSAERLKGVDSTLKIQPAELGDSAVYLCASSLGRQVVYGYTFGSGTRLTVV.

The chain links TRBV15 to TRBJ1-5; tentative D call: TRBD1 (6 bases). Germline V gene data show CDR1 as LNHNV and CDR2 as YYDKDF (reference sequence). This CDR3 is built from 17 residues. V lost 5 bases, J lost 0 bases, and 17 bases lay in between. The CDR3 DNA reads TGTGCCACCAGCCCGACAGGTAGGGGAGATAGCAATCAGCCCCAGCATTTT. As protein: CATSPTGRGDSNQPQHF.

The V call is TRBV24-1, the J call TRBJ1-1; TRBD1 matches 8 bases. Germline values: CDR1 KGHDR, CDR2 SFDVKD. J was trimmed by 1 base and V by 3 bases; bases with no gene match: 15. CDR3 length equals 19 residues. The CDR3 sequence: CATSDGQGWVYATNTEAFF. CDR3 DNA: TGTGCCACCAGTGATGGACAGGGCTGGGTGTATGCGACGAACACTGAAGCTTTCTTT.

The rearrangement links TRBV2 to TRBJ2-2; 10 bases map to TRBD2. Germline-derived CDR1 and CDR2 are SNHLY and FYNNEI. The CDR3 extends over 15 amino acids. V lost 2 bases, J lost 6 bases, and 3 bases stayed unmatched. DNA for the CDR3: TGTGCCAGCAGTGAATCTCTAGCGGGGGCCGGGGAGCTGTTTTTT. Its protein is CASSESLAGAGELFF.

This rearrangement joins TRBV7-9 to TRBJ1-6; the D gene is possibly TRBD1 (6 bases). Germline assignment: CDR1 SEHNR and CDR2 FQNEAQ (reference sequence). CDR3 size: 15 residues. V was clipped by 4 bases and J by 5 bases, with 12 bases between them. The CDR3 DNA follows: TGTGCCAGCAGCTCCTCGCAGGGGAATAATTCACCCCTCCACTTT. It is translated as CASSSSQGNNSPLHF.

The V call is TRBV28, the J call TRBJ2-5; TRBD2 agrees at 7 bases. The length of the CDR3 is 16 residues. V was clipped by 1 base and J by 7 bases; unmatched bases: 12. The germline V gene encodes CDR1 MDHEN and CDR2 SYDVKM. The CDR3 loop is CASSLSSAGPRGTQYF. The CDR3 DNA follows: TGTGCCAGCAGTTTATCCTCAGCGGGGCCCAGAGGGACCCAGTACTTC.

The V and J genes are TRBV7-9 and TRBJ1-2; no definite D call. Germline assignment: CDR1 SEHNR and CDR2 FQNEAQ (reference sequence). V was clipped by 7 bases and J by 8 bases, with 11 bases between them. The CDR3 covers 11 residues. This CDR3 is CASKRNVGYTF. For the CDR3, the DNA is TGTGCCAGCAAGAGGAACGTCGGCTACACCTTC.

This clone occurred once. The chain carries TRBV6-5 and TRBJ1-2; possible D gene TRBD1, 5 bases. Germline-derived CDR1 and CDR2 are MNHEY and SVGAGI. Between the trimmed V and J ends, which lost 4 bases and 10 bases, there was a span of 19 bases. The length of the CDR3 is 14 residues. The CDR3 DNA sequence: TGTGCCAGCAGTTCCCAGGGAGGGCAGTACGACTACACCTTC. Translated: CASSSQGGQYDYTF.

The chain couples TRBV11-2 to TRBJ2-3; TRBD2 matches at 8 bases. CDR1 and CDR2 from the germline V gene are SGHAT and FQNNGV. Unmatched junction bases numbered 9, after V lost 4 bases and J lost 6 bases. The CDR3 runs 15 residues. CDR3 residues: CASSYSGAAGDTQYF. CDR3 DNA: TGTGCCAGCAGCTATAGCGGGGCTGCTGGTGATACGCAGTATTTT.

V usage is TRBV6-5 and J usage is TRBJ2-1; a possible D gene is TRBD1 (5 bases). V was shortened by 6 bases and J by 7 bases, with 10 bases between the two germline ends. The germline V gene has CDR1 MNHEY and CDR2 SVGAGI. The CDR3 consists of 12 residues. This CDR3 is CASSETVNEQFF. CDR3 bases: TGTGCCAGCAGCGAGACAGTAAATGAGCAGTTCTTC.

The chain is built from TRBV7-3 and TRBJ1-2; maybe TRBD1 (5 bases). The germline V gene has CDR1 SGHTA and CDR2 FQGTGA. V lost 5 bases and J lost 6, with 13 bases in between. The CDR3 extends over 13 amino acids. CDR3 in DNA: TGTGCCAGCAGCAATGGGGGATTTAATGGCTACACCTTC. Protein: CASSNGGFNGYTF.

As to this clone: Within the sample, other DNA sequences also encode this same CDR3. The chain employs TRBV9 and TRBJ1-5; D call uncertain. The length of the CDR3 is 13 residues. From germline, CDR1 is SGDLS and CDR2 YYNGEE. The germline V and J ends were trimmed by 0 bases and 4 bases, with 5 bases remaining between them. The CDR3 region is CASSVAPNQPQHF. The DNA of the CDR3 is TGTGCCAGCAGCGTAGCCCCTAATCAGCCCCAGCATTTT. The full variable domain, its missing parts supplied by reference TRBV9 and TRBJ1-5, is DSGVTQTPKHLITATGQRVTLRCSPRSGDLSVYWYQQSLDQGLQFLIQYYNGEERAKGNILERFSAQQFPDLHSELNLSSLELGDSALYFCASSVAPNQPQHFGDGTRLSIL.

The V and J genes are TRBV12-3 or TRBV12-4 and TRBJ2-1; a possible D gene is TRBD1 (6 bases). The CDR3 runs to 12 residues. V was cut by 5 bases and J by 9 bases, with 11 bases left in between. This CDR3 reads CASSPGVGEQFF. The DNA of the CDR3 is TGTGCCAGCAGTCCAGGGGTCGGTGAGCAGTTCTTC.

The V gene is TRBV7-6, the J gene TRBJ2-1; weak D call: TRBD2 (5 bases). Trimming pared 5 bases from V and 4 bases from J, leaving 15 bases between. The CDR3 consists of 15 residues. The V gene's germline CDR1 is SGHVS and CDR2 FNYEAQ. The CDR3 DNA is TGTGCCAGCAGCGATCGGGTGGGCGGGTACAATGAGCAGTTCTTC. Amino acid sequence: CASSDRVGGYNEQFF.

The V gene is TRBV11-2, the J gene TRBJ1-1; D is unresolved. Per germline, CDR1 SGHAT and CDR2 FQNNGV. This CDR3 has 11 residues. V shed 2 bases and J shed 5 bases, with 3 bases lying between them. The CDR3 spells CASSLQTEAFF. The DNA for the CDR3 is TGTGCCAGCAGCTTACAGACTGAAGCTTTCTTT.

The count of this clone is one. The chain carries TRBV23-1 and TRBJ1-3; 7 nucleotides agree with TRBD1. TRBV23-1 is labeled an ORF, and its function is uncertain. CDR3 length: 13 amino acids. The J segment lost 5 bases and the V segment lost 4 bases, leaving 2 bases of the junction unmatched. The CDR3 DNA follows: TGCGCCAGCAGTCGACAGGGCAGAAACACCATATATTTT. Translating it yields CASSRQGRNTIYF.

This chain links TRBV2 with TRBJ2-1, with 12 bases aligning to TRBD2. The ends lost 7 bases at V and 9 bases at J; junction bases unmatched: 7. CDR1 and CDR2 (germline): SNHLY, FYNNEI. The CDR3 has 14 amino acids. The CDR3 is CASITGLAGGEQFF. For the CDR3, the DNA is TGTGCCAGCATAACGGGACTAGCGGGTGGTGAGCAGTTCTTC.

V and J are TRBV11-2 and TRBJ2-1, with D hard to call. The CDR3 has 12 amino acids. From germline, CDR1 is SGHAT and CDR2 FQNNGV. V was shortened by 2 bases and J by 8 bases, with 7 bases between the two germline ends. The CDR3 DNA is TGTGCCAGCAGCTTAAGTGGGTATGAGCAGTTCTTC. It yields the protein CASSLSGYEQFF.